These 17 T cell receptor beta chains share one sample of origin, sequenced in a study of T cell changes during pregnancy in multiple sclerosis. The data were produced by immunoSEQ multiplex PCR, yet TCRdb's version contains in-frame clones alone and is incomplete. The sample includes tens of thousands of clones, 85% to 95% of them seen just once. This sample comprised CD4+ T cells from peripheral blood mononuclear cells, obtained after pregnancy. All receptors come from a female donor with multiple sclerosis, enrolled in a pregnancy study.

This clone came up a few times. The chain is built from TRBV29-1 and TRBJ1-1; no clear D. The germline V and J ends were trimmed by 4 bases and 0 bases, with 6 bases remaining between them. Germline CDR1 SQVTM, CDR2 ANQGSEA. The CDR3 has 12 residues. DNA for the CDR3: TGCAGCGTTGTAAGCATGAACACTGAAGCTTTCTTT. Its protein is CSVVSMNTEAFF.

The chain carries TRBV18 and TRBJ1-1; 8 bases agree with TRBD1. The V segment lost 0 bases and the J segment 0 bases; nucleotides outside the gene matches: 3. The CDR3 totals 16 residues. Germline CDR1 KGHSH, CDR2 LQKENI. The CDR3 DNA follows: TGTGCCAGCTCACCACCAACAGGGGGAATGAACACTGAAGCTTTCTTT. As protein: CASSPPTGGMNTEAFF.

CDR3 coding DNA: TGTGCCAGCAGTCCGACTAGGACGGGGTCGGATACGCAGTATTTT. It codes for CASSPTRTGSDTQYF. The rearrangement links TRBV7-6 to TRBJ2-3; possibly TRBD2 for D (6 bases). With 6 bases removed from V and 6 bases from J, the gap between germline ends came to 19 bases. Germline CDR1 reads SGHVS; CDR2 reads FNYEAQ. The CDR3 is 15 residues long.

The chain joins TRBV9 to TRBJ2-5; D is possibly TRBD2 (6 bases). The CDR3 is 15 amino acids. CDR1 is SGDLS, CDR2 YYNGEE, per germline. V was cut by 2 bases and J by 4 bases, with 15 bases left in between. The CDR3 nucleotides read TGTGCCAGCAGCGTCTTTCCTAGCGATACAGAGACCCAGTACTTC. It encodes CASSVFPSDTETQYF.

The rearrangement joins TRBV11-2 to TRBJ2-7; possibly TRBD1 for D (7 bases). The V end lost 5 bases, the J end lost 6 bases, and 20 bases lay between the germline ends. Germline CDR1 is SGHAT and CDR2 is FQNNGV. This CDR3 is built from 15 residues. The CDR3 region is CASSQGLRQGGEQYF. CDR3 sequence (DNA): TGTGCCAGCAGCCAGGGACTCAGACAGGGTGGCGAGCAGTACTTC.

The genes are TRBV28 and TRBJ2-2; TRBD1 aligns across 10 bases. Germline V gene data show CDR1 as MDHEN and CDR2 as SYDVKM. The CDR3 has 15 amino acids. The junction had 7 bases not matched to a gene; V was cut back by 6 bases and J by 6 bases. This CDR3 is CASRPRTGGAGELFF. As DNA, the CDR3 is TGTGCCAGCAGACCCCGGACAGGGGGAGCCGGGGAGCTGTTTTTT.

This chain connects TRBV13 to TRBJ2-7, with a tentative D call TRBD2 (5 bases). The CDR3 extends over 16 amino acids. With 4 bases removed from V and 5 bases from J, the gap between germline ends came to 21 bases. Germline values: CDR1 PRHDT, CDR2 FYEKMQ (reference sequence). The CDR3: CASSSVLSGNIDEQYF. CDR3 DNA sequence: TGTGCCAGCAGCTCGGTCCTGAGCGGAAATATTGACGAGCAGTACTTC.

This chain links TRBV28 with TRBJ1-2; no clear D. There are 12 residues in the CDR3. CDR1 is MDHEN and CDR2 is SYDVKM in the germline V gene. The ends were cut back, 5 bases at V and 1 base at J, with 5 bases in the middle. The DNA of the CDR3 is TGTGCCAGCAGTATCTTTAACTATGGCTACACCTTC. Protein: CASSIFNYGYTF.

V is TRBV7-2 and J is TRBJ2-1; a weak D match, TRBD2 (5 bases). V lost 3 bases to trimming and J lost 5 bases, with 14 bases between them. This CDR3 is 15 amino acids long. Germline V gene lookup returns CDR1 SGHTA and CDR2 FQGNSA. In nucleotides, the CDR3 is TGTGCCAGCAGCTTCAGAGCGGCCCTTAACAATGAGCAGTTCTTC. This codes for CASSFRAALNNEQFF.

This sequence joins TRBV6-1 and TRBJ2-1, with TRBD1 as a possible D gene (5 bases). Per the germline V gene, CDR1 is MNHNS and CDR2 is SASEGT. V lost 4 bases to trimming and J lost 6 bases, with 16 bases between them. This CDR3 comprises 15 residues. The CDR3 region has the DNA TGTGCCAGCAGTGTACCCCTTAGAAGGGGCAATGAGCAGTTCTTC. Its translation: CASSVPLRRGNEQFF.

The chain has TRBV6-1 and TRBJ1-5, with D hard to call. Germline lookup yields CDR1 MNHNS and CDR2 SASEGT. Trimming stripped 3 bases from V and 0 bases from J, with 12 bases between. The CDR3 extends over 16 amino acids. Written as DNA, the CDR3 is TGTGCCAGCAGTGATGCTACAGTCTATAGCAATCAGCCCCAGCATTTT. As protein: CASSDATVYSNQPQHF.

This clone was seen a handful of times. This chain joins TRBV19 and TRBJ2-6; 7 bases are shared with TRBD1. The V and J ends lost 4 bases and 0 bases, in that order; junction bases with no gene match: 6. The germline gives CDR1 LNHDA, CDR2 SQIVND (reference sequence). This CDR3 is built from 17 residues. The CDR3 bases are TGTGCCAGTAGTACCTGGACAGGCCTCTCTGGGGCCAACGTCCTGACTTTC. It codes for CASSTWTGLSGANVLTF.

The rearrangement links TRBV7-2 to TRBJ2-7; 9 bases match TRBD1. Germline V CDR1 and CDR2: SGHTA, FQGNSA. Trimming removed 5 bases from V and 4 bases from J; junction bases left unmatched: 15. The CDR3 runs to 17 residues. CDR3 in amino acids: CASSPGAGTGPYYEQYF. In DNA, the CDR3 is TGTGCCAGCAGCCCTGGGGCGGGGACAGGGCCCTATTACGAGCAGTACTTC.

The chain has TRBV28 and TRBJ2-7; 7 nucleotides match TRBD2. The J segment lost 0 bases and the V segment lost 8 bases, leaving 4 bases of the junction unmatched. Germline V gene lookup returns CDR1 MDHEN and CDR2 SYDVKM. This CDR3 has 13 residues. The CDR3 DNA reads TGTGCCAGCGATGGCGGGAGCTCCTACGAGCAGTACTTC. Amino acid sequence: CASDGGSSYEQYF.

The V call is TRBV5-1, the J call TRBJ1-1; D is ambiguous. Germline lookup yields CDR1 SGHRS and CDR2 YFSETQ. The CDR3 extends over 15 amino acids. V was clipped by 0 bases and J by 0 bases, with 9 bases between them. The CDR3 region has the DNA TGCGCCAGCAGCTTGGCCTCCTCCCTGAACACTGAAGCTTTCTTT. Amino acid sequence: CASSLASSLNTEAFF.

The V call is TRBV5-1, the J call TRBJ2-7; TRBD1 agrees at 10 bases. CDR1 and CDR2 from the germline V gene are SGHRS and YFSETQ. V lost 4 bases to trimming and J lost 4 bases; unmatched junction nucleotides: 8. The CDR3 runs 15 residues. CDR3 amino acids: CASSVSGTGAYEQYF. DNA of the CDR3: TGCGCCAGCAGCGTCTCAGGGACAGGGGCATACGAGCAGTACTTC.

CDR3 sequence: CSVVGAVFEAFF. The CDR3 DNA follows: TGCAGCGTTGTGGGGGCCGTATTTGAAGCTTTCTTT. The chain couples TRBV29-1 to TRBJ1-1; possibly TRBD1 for D (6 bases). V was cut by 4 bases and J by 7 bases, with 13 bases left in between. This CDR3 has 12 residues. From germline, CDR1 is SQVTM and CDR2 ANQGSEA.